The T cell receptor (beta chain) under discussion was sequenced for a study of blood T cell repertoires in COVID-19. Whole-study context: Some COVID-19 samples were acute and others convalescent; all came from the United States, Italy and Spain. In each case, the material was cDNA or gDNA derived from T cells, B-cell-depleted T cells, or PBMCs.

The CDR3 is 13 amino acids. V lost 1 base and J 2 bases, leaving 6 bases between the germline ends. Original analysis: From reference gene primer amplification, estimates of nucleated cell counts were derived. The method was immunoSEQ multiplex PCR; TCRdb's version includes in-frame clones alone and lacks a portion of them. Clonal size and the V and J genes are those of that table, whereas D and trimming came from the DNA. The sample shows some 83,000 clones, approximately 84% of them seen only once. The receptor's source is a man aged 55 to 70 with active or convalescent COVID-19. Sample: peripheral blood. The V gene is TRBV12-3 or TRBV12-4, the J gene TRBJ2-7; a weak D match, TRBD1 (6 bases). CDR3: CASSLDRAYEQYF. The DNA of the CDR3 is TGTGCCAGCAGTTTAGACAGGGCCTACGAGCAGTACTTC.